These 4 T cell receptor beta chains share one sample of origin, sequenced in a study of blood T cell repertoires in COVID-19. Assay used: immunoSEQ multiplex PCR; TCRdb lists only in-frame clones, some missing. Of approximately 200,000 clones in the sample, around 88% were seen once. Sequenced input: PBMCs or T cells enriched from blood (not recorded which). The source is a woman aged 30 to 39 who had been exposed to COVID-19.

The chain combines TRBV19 with TRBJ1-3; D may be TRBD1 (5 bases). This CDR3 comprises 15 residues. Germline CDR1 LNHDA, CDR2 SQIVND (reference sequence). V lost 6 bases to trimming and J lost 0 bases, with 12 bases between them. Written as DNA, the CDR3 is TGTGCCAGTAGACCCTCGGGGGACTCTGGAAACACCATATATTTT. Protein product: CASRPSGDSGNTIYF.

CDR3 coding DNA: TGCAGTGCTAGTAAGAGGTCTAATGAAAAACTGTTTTTT. It codes for CSASKRSNEKLFF. This chain connects TRBV20-1 to TRBJ1-4, with D hard to call. Looked up from germline, CDR1 is DFQATT and CDR2 is SNEGSKA (reference sequence). This CDR3 comprises 13 residues. Trimming stripped 3 bases from V and 3 bases from J, with 8 bases between.

J is TRBJ2-7 and V is TRBV9; D is perhaps TRBD2 (6 bases). Looked up from germline, CDR1 is SGDLS and CDR2 is YYNGEE. Trimming stripped 4 bases from V and 5 bases from J, with 19 bases between. This CDR3 is built from 15 residues. CDR3 sequence: CASSSQGGGTHEQYF. The DNA of the CDR3 is TGTGCCAGCAGCTCCCAGGGAGGCGGTACCCACGAGCAGTACTTC.

The V gene is TRBV24-1, the J gene TRBJ2-4, with a weak D call TRBD2 (6 bases). V was trimmed by 4 bases and J by 6 bases, leaving 12 bases between them. Germline lookup yields CDR1 KGHDR and CDR2 SFDVKD. This CDR3 is built from 14 residues. CDR3 sequence reads: CATSDSGRLNIQYF. For the CDR3, the DNA is TGTGCCACCAGTGACAGCGGGCGATTAAACATTCAGTACTTC.